The entry below describes one TCR beta chain. The data belong to a study of technical replicates of blood from a few donors. Germline CDR1 reads SGHTA; CDR2 reads FQGNSA. V lost 0 bases and J lost 0, with 5 bases in between. This CDR3 comprises 14 residues. Only in-frame clones appear in the TCRdb table, and some are missing; sequencing was by immunoSEQ multiplex PCR. The table records tens of thousands of clones, over 80% of them present only once. This clonotype was obtained from a human donor in good health. Sequenced input: T cells isolated from PBMCs. The rearrangement links TRBV7-2 to TRBJ1-1; D might be TRBD1 (5 bases). CDR3 in amino acids: CASSLAQVNTEAFF. For the CDR3, the DNA is TGTGCCAGCAGCTTAGCACAGGTGAACACTGAAGCTTTCTTT.